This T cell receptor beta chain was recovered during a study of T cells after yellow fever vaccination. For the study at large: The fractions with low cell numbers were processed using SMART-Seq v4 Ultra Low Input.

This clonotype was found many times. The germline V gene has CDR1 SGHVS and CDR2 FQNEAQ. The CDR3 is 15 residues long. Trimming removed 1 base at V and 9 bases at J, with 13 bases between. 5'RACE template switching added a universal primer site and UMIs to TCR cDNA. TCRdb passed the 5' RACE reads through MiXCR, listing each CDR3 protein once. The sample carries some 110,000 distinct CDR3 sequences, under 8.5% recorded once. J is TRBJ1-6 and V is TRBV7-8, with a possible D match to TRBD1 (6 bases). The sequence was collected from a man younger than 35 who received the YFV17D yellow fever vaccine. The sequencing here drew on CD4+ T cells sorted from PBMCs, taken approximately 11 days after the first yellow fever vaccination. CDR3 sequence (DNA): TGTGCCAGCAGCTTAGACCGGCTGGGGGCTTCACCCCTCCACTTT. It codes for CASSLDRLGASPLHF.